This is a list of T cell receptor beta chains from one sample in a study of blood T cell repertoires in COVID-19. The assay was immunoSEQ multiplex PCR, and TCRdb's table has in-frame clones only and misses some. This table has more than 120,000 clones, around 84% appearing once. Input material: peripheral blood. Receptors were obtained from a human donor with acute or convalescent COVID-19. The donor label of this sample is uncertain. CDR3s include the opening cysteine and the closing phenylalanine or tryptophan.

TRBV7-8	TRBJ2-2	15	CASSSNGRVTGELFF
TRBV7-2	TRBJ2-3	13	CASSHPVTDTQYF
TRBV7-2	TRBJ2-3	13	CASRSGGTDTQYF
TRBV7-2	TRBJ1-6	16	CASSLEGRGTLSPLHF
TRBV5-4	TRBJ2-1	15	CASSLKSRSFHEQFF
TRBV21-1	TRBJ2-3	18	CASSKCGRVSGVTDTQYF
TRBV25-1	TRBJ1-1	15	CASSERTGGNTEAFF
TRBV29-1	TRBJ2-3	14	CSVARVMITDTQYF
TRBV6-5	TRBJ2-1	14	CASSRRTPNNEQFF
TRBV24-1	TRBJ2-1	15	CATSDFTGGMDEQFF
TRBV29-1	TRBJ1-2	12	CSVEGQGGGYTF
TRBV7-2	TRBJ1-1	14	CASSLDRRSTEAFF
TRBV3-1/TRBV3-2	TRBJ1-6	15	CASSHGQGVDSPLHF
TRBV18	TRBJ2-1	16	CASSPPGTGGYNEQFF
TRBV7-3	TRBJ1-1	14	CASSSRQNTAEAFF
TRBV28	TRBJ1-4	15	CASREQGGTYEKLFF
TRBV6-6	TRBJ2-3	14	CASSPGLLTDTQYF
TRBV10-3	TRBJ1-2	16	CAISESRDSSFGGYTF
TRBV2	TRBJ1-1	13	CASSVVPGLEAFF
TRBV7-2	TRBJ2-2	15	CASSLVRENTGELFF
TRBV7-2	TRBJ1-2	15	CASSPDLEAQYGYTF
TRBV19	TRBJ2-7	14	CASSRTSGGYEQYF
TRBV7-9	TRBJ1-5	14	CASSPQVSNQPQHF
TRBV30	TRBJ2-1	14	CAWSGGTSYNEQFF
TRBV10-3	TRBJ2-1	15	CAISLAGAGYNEQFF
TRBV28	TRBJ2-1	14	CASMGGSSYNEQFF
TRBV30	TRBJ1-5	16	CAWSVLEAPNNQPQHF
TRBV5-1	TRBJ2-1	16	CASSLLRLGSDNEQFF
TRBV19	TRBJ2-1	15	CASSLRDRVGDEQFF
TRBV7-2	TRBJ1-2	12	CASSAGAYGYTF
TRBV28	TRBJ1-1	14	CASSDGAWNTEAFF
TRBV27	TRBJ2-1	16	CASSLLSGGRNNEQFF
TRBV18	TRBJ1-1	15	CASSPPAGDSTEAFF
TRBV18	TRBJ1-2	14	CASSPRGGPYGYTF
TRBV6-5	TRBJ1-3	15	CASSYAGTSGNTIYF
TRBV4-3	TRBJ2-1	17	CASSQGPGLAAYNEQFF
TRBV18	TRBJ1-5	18	CASSPSPPSDSLNQPQHF
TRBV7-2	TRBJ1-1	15	CASSLAGGVNTEAFF
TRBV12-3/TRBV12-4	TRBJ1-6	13	CASSLGTTSPLHF
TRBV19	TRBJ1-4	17	CASSIGTGGSSNEKLFF
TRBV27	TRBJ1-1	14	CASSARQGITEAFF
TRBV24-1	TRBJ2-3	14	CATSEWTAADTQYF
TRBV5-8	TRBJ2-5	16	CASSAGTRVDEETQYF
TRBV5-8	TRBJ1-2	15	CASSLANRPNYGYTF
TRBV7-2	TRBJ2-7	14	CASSLARDGYEQYF
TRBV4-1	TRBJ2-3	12	CASSPNTDTQYF
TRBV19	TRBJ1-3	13	CASTAYSGNTIYF
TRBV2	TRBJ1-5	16	CASSGTGGGIGQPQHF
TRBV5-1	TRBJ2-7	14	CASSLEQGPYEQYF
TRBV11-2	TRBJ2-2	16	CASSLGGQGNTGELFF
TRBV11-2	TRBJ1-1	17	CASSSLPSTGGGTEAFF
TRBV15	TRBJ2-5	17	CATSSRRDRGRRETQYF
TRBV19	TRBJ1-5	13	CASRHYGYQPQHF